These 16 T cell receptor beta chains were all obtained from the same sample, sequenced in a study of blood T cell repertoires in COVID-19. Assay used: immunoSEQ multiplex PCR; TCRdb lists only in-frame clones, some missing. The data contain around 500,000 clones, roughly nine tenths of them singletons. The specimen was PBMCs or T cells enriched from blood (not recorded which). All receptors derive from a woman aged 55-69 years who had recovered from COVID-19.

The chain is built from TRBV2 and TRBJ1-5; possibly TRBD1 for D (6 bases). The CDR3 sequence is 14 residues long. V shed 4 bases and J shed 4 bases, with 11 bases lying between them. The germline gives CDR1 SNHLY, CDR2 FYNNEI. The CDR3 protein is CASSGTAGNQPQHF. The CDR3 bases are TGTGCCAGCAGTGGGACAGCCGGAAATCAGCCCCAGCATTTT.

The CDR3 DNA follows: TGTGCCAGCAGCTCCCGGAGGTACGATCAGCCCCAGCATTTT. It is translated as CASSSRRYDQPQHF. The rearrangement links TRBV7-4 to TRBJ1-5; D gene unclear. Looked up from germline, CDR1 is SGHVT and CDR2 is SQSDAQ. The CDR3 extends over 14 amino acids. Trimming cost V 4 bases and J 5 bases, with 12 bases left between them.

The CDR3 region has the DNA TGTGCCAGCAGCAGTCGGACAGGGGGGAATTCACCCCTCCACTTT. It encodes CASSSRTGGNSPLHF. V and J are TRBV5-4 and TRBJ1-6; 10 positions agree with TRBD1. The J segment lost 7 bases and the V segment lost 4 bases, leaving 5 bases of the junction unmatched. CDR1 SGHNT and CDR2 YYREEE come from the germline V gene (reference sequence). The CDR3 totals 15 residues.

This chain joins TRBV19 and TRBJ1-6; a possible D gene is TRBD1 (5 bases). Germline V lookup: CDR1 LNHDA, CDR2 SQIVND (reference sequence). This CDR3 is built from 16 residues. V lost 6 bases to trimming and J lost 6 bases, with 18 bases between them. For the CDR3, the DNA is TGTGCCAGTAGAGAGAGTGGGGCGTCTGGTAATTCACCCCTCCACTTT. As protein: CASRESGASGNSPLHF.

The chain is built from TRBV5-1 and TRBJ2-1, with TRBD2 identical over 10 bases. The J segment lost 9 bases and the V segment lost 0 bases, leaving 6 bases of the junction unmatched. The CDR3 contains 15 residues. Germline-derived CDR1 and CDR2 are SGHRS and YFSETQ. DNA of the CDR3: TGCGCCAGCAGCTTGGCTAGCGGGGGTTTAGGTGAGCAGTTCTTC. Translating it yields CASSLASGGLGEQFF.

The genes are TRBV5-1 and TRBJ2-2, with 7 bases fitting TRBD1. Losses at the gene ends were 4 bases for V and 2 bases for J; bases not matched to a gene: 8. There are 16 residues in the CDR3. Germline lookup yields CDR1 SGHRS and CDR2 YFSETQ. This CDR3 reads CASSLPDRVNTGELFF. CDR3 sequence (DNA): TGCGCCAGCAGCCTCCCCGACAGGGTAAACACCGGGGAGCTGTTTTTT. The full variable domain, rest sourced from reference TRBV5-1 and TRBJ2-2, is KAGVTQTPRYLIKTRGQQVTLSCSPISGHRSVSWYQQTPGQGLQFLFEYFSETQRNKGNFPGRFSGRQFSNSRSEMNVSTLELGDSALYLCASSLPDRVNTGELFFGEGSRLTVL.

This clone was counted a single time. The V call is TRBV5-1, the J call TRBJ2-1, with D maybe TRBD2 (5 bases). CDR3 length equals 16 residues. Germline CDR1 reads SGHRS; CDR2 reads YFSETQ. V was pared by 0 bases and J by 0 bases, with 10 bases between. The CDR3 reads CASSLEAGISYNEQFF. DNA of the CDR3: TGCGCCAGCAGCTTGGAGGCCGGGATCTCCTACAATGAGCAGTTCTTC.

The J gene is TRBJ1-2, the V gene TRBV6-5; D possibly corresponds to TRBD1 (5 bases). V was pared by 8 bases and J by 5 bases, with 15 bases between. The germline CDR1 and CDR2 sequences are MNHEY and SVGAGI. The CDR3 extends over 13 amino acids. CDR3 residues: CASWAGVGYGYTF. The CDR3 DNA sequence: TGTGCCAGCTGGGCGGGGGTAGGGTATGGCTACACCTTC.

The rearrangement uses TRBV6-1 and TRBJ2-1, with TRBD2 as a possible D gene (5 bases). V lost 3 bases to trimming and J lost 0 bases, with 9 bases between them. Germline lookup yields CDR1 MNHNS and CDR2 SASEGT. The CDR3 runs 15 residues. The CDR3 DNA follows: TGTGCCAGCAGTGATGATGGGAGCTCCTACAATGAGCAGTTCTTC. Its protein product is CASSDDGSSYNEQFF.

This CDR3 reads CSASMSRVYEQYF. In DNA form, the CDR3 reads TGCAGTGCTAGTATGTCCAGGGTCTACGAGCAGTACTTC. The chain employs TRBV20-1 and TRBJ2-7; tentatively, D is TRBD1 (5 bases). CDR3 length: 13 amino acids. The germline V gene has CDR1 DFQATT and CDR2 SNEGSKA (reference sequence). V dropped 3 bases and J dropped 3 bases, with 12 bases sitting between them.

This chain joins TRBV10-3 and TRBJ2-1, with a weak D call TRBD1 (5 bases). The CDR3 extends over 17 amino acids. V was shortened by 2 bases and J by 5 bases, with 19 bases between the two germline ends. Germline CDR1 reads ENHRY; CDR2 reads SYGVKD. The CDR3 DNA reads TGTGCCATCAGTGAGAATAACCCCGGACACCCAAACAATGAGCAGTTCTTC. Its protein product is CAISENNPGHPNNEQFF.

The genes are TRBV4-1 and TRBJ1-1, with D possibly matching TRBD1 (5 bases). The V gene's germline CDR1 is MGHRA and CDR2 YSYEKL. This CDR3 comprises 15 residues. V gave up 4 bases and J gave up 4 bases, with 16 bases separating them. The CDR3 nucleotides read TGCGCCAGCAGCCCAACCTTCCAGGGTGGCACTGAAGCTTTCTTT. Translation: CASSPTFQGGTEAFF.

This chain joins TRBV23-1 and TRBJ2-1; D perhaps matches TRBD1 (5 bases). TRBV23-1 is placed among ORFs of uncertain function. Trimming took 0 bases from V and 6 from J, leaving 12 bases between them. The CDR3 is 15 amino acids. The CDR3 protein is CASSQSNDSLNEQFF. The CDR3 nucleotides read TGCGCCAGCAGTCAATCAAACGACAGCCTCAATGAGCAGTTCTTC.

A single count supports this clone. V gene TRBV5-1 combines with J gene TRBJ2-3, with TRBD2 matching 8 bases. This CDR3 has 16 residues. Germline V gene data show CDR1 as SGHRS and CDR2 as YFSETQ. V shed 4 bases and J 0 bases; nucleotides not matched to a gene: 7. CDR3 loop: CASSTLAGTSTDTQYF. The DNA of the CDR3 is TGCGCCAGCAGCACCTTAGCGGGGACTAGCACAGATACGCAGTATTTT. The full variable domain, its missing parts supplied by reference TRBV5-1 and TRBJ2-3, is KAGVTQTPRYLIKTRGQQVTLSCSPISGHRSVSWYQQTPGQGLQFLFEYFSETQRNKGNFPGRFSGRQFSNSRSEMNVSTLELGDSALYLCASSTLAGTSTDTQYFGPGTRLTVL.

This clone has only one observation. This sequence joins TRBV30 and TRBJ2-2, with 11 bases fitting TRBD2. Germline CDR1 and CDR2: GTSNPN and SVGIG (reference sequence). This CDR3 contains 15 residues. V dropped 4 bases and J dropped 2; count of bases not matched to a gene: 3. The CDR3 DNA reads as TGTGCCTGGACTAGCGGGGGGATAAACACCGGGGAGCTGTTTTTT. Translating it yields CAWTSGGINTGELFF.

The chain recombines TRBV15 with TRBJ1-6, with D possibly matching TRBD1 (5 bases). The V end lost 0 bases, the J end lost 14 bases, and 20 bases lay between the germline ends. This CDR3 is built from 16 residues. Germline CDR1 and CDR2: LNHNV and YYDKDF (reference sequence). CDR3 in DNA: TGTGCCACCAGCAGAGATAGTTTACCGGGACTTCCGGCCCTCCACTTT. It is translated as CATSRDSLPGLPALHF.